This T cell receptor (beta chain) was sequenced for a study of blood T cell repertoires in COVID-19. How the authors handled the data: Estimation of nucleated cell counts was performed using reference gene primer amplification. Sequencing used immunoSEQ multiplex PCR; TCRdb keeps in-frame clones, though not all of them. Clone size and the V and J calls come from that table; the DNA yielded D and trimming. Here the sample spans about 65,000 clones, 82% being singletons. This clonotype originated in a human donor in a cohort sampled during active COVID-19. The specimen sequenced was peripheral blood.

CDR3 residues: CASSRDRGRYNEQFF. As DNA, the CDR3 is TGCGCCAGCAGCCGGGACAGGGGTCGTTACAATGAGCAGTTCTTC. The genes are TRBV5-1 and TRBJ2-1, with 10 nucleotides matching TRBD1. After removal of 4 bases from V and 4 bases from J, the junction contained 5 bases not matched to a gene. There are 15 residues in the CDR3. Germline CDR1 SGHRS, CDR2 YFSETQ. Drawing the rest from reference TRBV5-1 and TRBJ2-1, the complete variable domain is KAGVTQTPRYLIKTRGQQVTLSCSPISGHRSVSWYQQTPGQGLQFLFEYFSETQRNKGNFPGRFSGRQFSNSRSEMNVSTLELGDSALYLCASSRDRGRYNEQFFGPGTRLTVL.